The clone carrying this T cell receptor (beta chain) turned up a few times. Its antigen remains unidentified. The data stem from a study of T cells after yellow fever vaccination. Whole-study context: SMART-Seq v4 Ultra Low Input served to prepare low-cell-number fractions.

TCRdb passed the 5' RACE reads through MiXCR, listing each CDR3 protein once. The sample has a few hundred thousand distinct CDR3 sequences, 3.5% to 4.5% seen once; the top ten hold less than 20%. Points from the study as a whole: Researchers noted that a small share of clonotypes showed up in both CD4 and CD8 compartments. At around 95% for CD4 and 70% to 90% for CD8, most primary-vaccination clones showed up again after the booster. Compared with primary, the secondary response was weaker and peaked at day 5, not 15.

Specimen: PBMCs, collected 15 days after the yellow fever booster vaccination. This receptor was identified in a man younger than 30 who received the YFV17D yellow fever vaccine.

The CDR3 protein is CASSLWGIDEKLFF. DNA for the CDR3: TGCGCCAGCAGCTTGTGGGGGATTGATGAAAAACTGTTTTTT. J is TRBJ1-4 and V is TRBV5-1; D might be TRBD1 (5 bases). Germline V lookup: CDR1 SGHRS, CDR2 YFSETQ. The CDR3 is 14 amino acids. V lost 1 base and J lost 6, with 10 bases in between.